The clone carrying this T cell receptor beta chain was counted between two and nine times. The antigen remains unidentified. Both subsets, CD45RA+ naive and CD45RA-negative memory, were split from the CD4+ cells. J was trimmed by 6 bases and V by 5 bases; bases with no gene match: 12. CDR1 and CDR2 (germline): MNHNY, SVGAGI (reference sequence). The CDR3 consists of 16 residues. The entry originates in a study of shared clonotypes between healthy human individuals. The assay was immunoSEQ multiplex PCR, and TCRdb's table has in-frame clones only and misses some. The sample lists 2 million to 2.5 million clones, approximately 96% occurring once. Study-level results: The sole specimen, blood, was sampled, and tissue repertoires likely differ. Non-shared clonotypes showed lower generation probabilities than clonotypes common to all four donors. Four donors shared 4.5% to 6.5% of their naive CD4 clonotypes.

J is TRBJ1-5 and V is TRBV6-6; TRBD1 matches 8 bases. Sequencing input: naive CD4+ T cells sorted from blood. The subset is: CD45RA+ positively selected. This receptor was obtained from a man aged 18 to 35 in good health. The DNA for the CDR3 is TGTGCCAGCAGTCGGTTCGGGGACAGGATTTTTCAGCCCCAGCATTTT. Translation: CASSRFGDRIFQPQHF.